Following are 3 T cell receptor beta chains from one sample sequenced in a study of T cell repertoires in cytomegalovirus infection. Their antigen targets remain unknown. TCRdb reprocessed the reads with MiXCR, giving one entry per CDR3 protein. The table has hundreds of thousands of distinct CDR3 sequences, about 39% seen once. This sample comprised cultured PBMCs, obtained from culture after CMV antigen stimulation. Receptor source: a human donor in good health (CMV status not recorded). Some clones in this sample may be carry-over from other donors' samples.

The DNA for the CDR3 is TGTGCCAGCAGTGAAAGGGGCCGGGGTCAGAACCAAGAGACCCAGTACTTC. Protein sequence: CASSERGRGQNQETQYF. The chain has TRBV6-1 and TRBJ2-5, with D perhaps matching TRBD1 or TRBD2 (5 bases each). V lost 2 bases and J 0 bases, leaving 16 bases between the germline ends. The CDR3 sequence is 17 residues long. Germline CDR1 is MNHNS and CDR2 is SASEGT.

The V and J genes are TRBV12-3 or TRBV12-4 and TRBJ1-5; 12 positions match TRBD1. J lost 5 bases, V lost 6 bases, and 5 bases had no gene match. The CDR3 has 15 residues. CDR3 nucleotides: TGTGCCAGCAGCCCAGGGACAGGGGGCGATCAGCCCCAGCATTTT. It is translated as CASSPGTGGDQPQHF.

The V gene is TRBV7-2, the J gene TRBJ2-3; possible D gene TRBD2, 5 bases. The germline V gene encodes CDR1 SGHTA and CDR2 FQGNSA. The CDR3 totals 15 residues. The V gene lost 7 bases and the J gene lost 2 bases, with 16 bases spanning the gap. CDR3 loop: CASKPQTGITDTQYF. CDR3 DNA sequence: TGTGCCAGCAAGCCTCAAACCGGGATCACAGATACGCAGTATTTT.